This T cell receptor (beta chain) was found in a study of shared clonotypes between healthy human individuals. About the research overall: Three plates were used per donor for CD4 naive, three for CD4 memory, two for CD8 naive and one for CD8 memory.

Study-level findings and limits: As a rule, naive subsets had a larger estimated richness than memory subsets. Non-shared clonotypes had lower generation probabilities than clonotypes shared by all four sorted-subset donors.

This clone was seen only once. Its antigen remains unidentified. In the original workflow: ImmunoSEQ gave junction-only sequences without quality scores, so filtering differed. The assay was immunoSEQ multiplex PCR, and TCRdb's table has in-frame clones only and misses some. That table furnishes V, J and clone size, whereas the DNA furnished D and trimming. Among about 1.4 million clones listed, roughly 96% were seen once. The receptor comes from a man aged 25-45 years in good health. Sequencing was done on a sample of naive CD4+ T cells sorted from blood. Described subset: CD45RA+ positively selected.

CDR3 DNA sequence: TGTGCCAGCACCCCGGACAGACCGAACACCGGGGAGCTGTTTTTT. Translation gives CASTPDRPNTGELFF. The chain uses TRBV9 and TRBJ2-2, with a tentative D call TRBD1 (6 bases). Trimming took 6 bases from V and 0 from J, leaving 12 bases between them. Per germline, CDR1 SGDLS and CDR2 YYNGEE. CDR3 length equals 15 residues.